Listed below are T cell receptor beta chains from one sample, sequenced in a study of cytomegalovirus exposure and HLA in healthy donors. Assay used: immunoSEQ multiplex PCR; TCRdb lists only in-frame clones, some missing. The sample lists 220,000 or so clones, about nine tenths occurring once. The specimen sequenced was PBMCs. The receptors stem from a woman between 18 and 29 years old in good health and CMV-seropositive. Both conserved end residues are part of each CDR3. A D gene is named only where the DNA matches it firmly.

D	J	V	CDR3
NA	TRBJ1-3	TRBV6-5	CASSYKGISGNTIYF
NA	TRBJ2-7	TRBV4-2	CASSQEGRDDEQYF
TRBD2	TRBJ2-1	TRBV25-1	CASSVPGLASNEQFF
TRBD1	TRBJ1-5	TRBV6-1	CASGTGDYQPQHF
NA	TRBJ2-7	TRBV5-4	CASSLEQGLPYEQYF
TRBD2	TRBJ2-3	TRBV13	CASSLVSSGRGSGADTQYF
NA	TRBJ1-1	TRBV6-5	CASSLQGYTEAFF
TRBD2	TRBJ2-7	TRBV5-1	CASSAGTSGSGEQYF
TRBD1	TRBJ1-2	TRBV7-2	CASSLGTGGAGGYTF
NA	TRBJ2-7	TRBV25-1	CASSSGSYEQYF
TRBD1	TRBJ1-1	TRBV30	CAWRDYRQGSAEAFF
NA	TRBJ1-1	TRBV5-1	CASSSTGFRYTEAFF
TRBD1	TRBJ2-7	TRBV4-1	CASSQEETGSYEQYF
TRBD1	TRBJ1-5	TRBV6-5	CASSSDGTGYQPQHF
TRBD1	TRBJ2-1	TRBV10-1	CASSEVTWGTGRNEQFF
NA	TRBJ2-6	TRBV4-1	CASSQAWAGYRSGANVLTF
NA	TRBJ2-1	TRBV4-1	CASSQAGLAFYNEQFF
NA	TRBJ2-1	TRBV5-1	CASSPQAQRVDEQFF
TRBD1	TRBJ2-7	TRBV29-1	CSAGTGVYEQYF
NA	TRBJ2-2	TRBV4-1	CASSPEGGANTGELFF
NA	TRBJ2-3	TRBV7-6	CASSLEGGTDTQYF
NA	TRBJ2-2	TRBV5-1	CASSLRDRSGLNTGELFF
NA	TRBJ2-1	TRBV7-3	CASSLSGPHNEQFF
NA	TRBJ1-2	TRBV4-1	CASSQYGGVDGYTF
TRBD2	TRBJ2-1	TRBV27	CASRQLAVRSYNEQFF
TRBD2	TRBJ2-5	TRBV9	CASSVEALAEETQYF
TRBD2	TRBJ2-3	TRBV28	CASSPSILAVSTDTQYF
TRBD2	TRBJ2-2	TRBV15	CATAREGLNTGELFF
TRBD2	TRBJ2-3	TRBV7-2	CASSLRELVTDTQYF
NA	TRBJ1-5	TRBV21-1	CASSKARATGTDSFGPYSNQPQHF
NA	TRBJ1-1	TRBV18	CASSPPGGNLEAFF
NA	TRBJ2-6	TRBV4-1	CASSPRTQGSGANVLTF
TRBD1	TRBJ1-5	TRBV15	CATNADRVSNQPQHF
NA	TRBJ1-2	TRBV5-4	CASSLQGNYGYTF
NA	TRBJ2-7	TRBV7-9	CAKKGRPFYEQYF
TRBD1	TRBJ2-7	TRBV30	CAWNPGQGWGEQYF
TRBD1	TRBJ2-3	TRBV5-6	CASSLQMTGFTDTQYF
TRBD1	TRBJ1-2	TRBV2	CASSEALTGFYGYTF
NA	TRBJ2-5	TRBV10-1	CASSAQRWETQYF
TRBD1	TRBJ2-7	TRBV19	CASSRTGVPYEQYF
TRBD1	TRBJ2-3	TRBV11-2	CASSPDRAADTQYF